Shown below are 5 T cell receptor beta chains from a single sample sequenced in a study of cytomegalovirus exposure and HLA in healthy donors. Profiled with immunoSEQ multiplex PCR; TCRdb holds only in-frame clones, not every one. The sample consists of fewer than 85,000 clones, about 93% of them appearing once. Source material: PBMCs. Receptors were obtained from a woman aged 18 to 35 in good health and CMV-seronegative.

In DNA, the CDR3 is TGTGCCAGCCGACTGGGGGGTGGGCAGCCCCAGCATTTT. Translating gives CASRLGGGQPQHF. This chain links TRBV19 with TRBJ1-5; a possible D gene is TRBD1 (5 bases). CDR3 size: 13 residues. Germline V gene lookup returns CDR1 LNHDA and CDR2 SQIVND (reference sequence). V was trimmed by 9 bases and J by 7 bases, leaving 16 bases between them.

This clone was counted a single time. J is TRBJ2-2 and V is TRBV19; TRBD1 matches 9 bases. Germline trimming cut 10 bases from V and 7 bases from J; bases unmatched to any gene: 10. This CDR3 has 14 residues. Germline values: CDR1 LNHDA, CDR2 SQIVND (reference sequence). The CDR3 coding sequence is TGTGCCACGTCCGGGACAGGGCGGATCGGGGAGCTGTTTTTT. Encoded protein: CATSGTGRIGELFF.

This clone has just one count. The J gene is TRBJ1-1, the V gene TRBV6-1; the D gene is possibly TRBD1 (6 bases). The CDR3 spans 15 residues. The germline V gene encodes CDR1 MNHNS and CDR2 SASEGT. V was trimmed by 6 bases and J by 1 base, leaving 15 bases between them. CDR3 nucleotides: TGTGCCAGCAGCTCGGGGGGCGCGGGGAACACTGAAGCTTTCTTT. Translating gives CASSSGGAGNTEAFF.

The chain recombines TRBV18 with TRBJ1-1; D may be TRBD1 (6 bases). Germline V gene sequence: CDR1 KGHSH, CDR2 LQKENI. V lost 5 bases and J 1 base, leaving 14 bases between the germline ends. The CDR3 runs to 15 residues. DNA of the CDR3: TGTGCCAGCTCATCGAGGGGGGGCGAGAACACTGAAGCTTTCTTT. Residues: CASSSRGGENTEAFF.

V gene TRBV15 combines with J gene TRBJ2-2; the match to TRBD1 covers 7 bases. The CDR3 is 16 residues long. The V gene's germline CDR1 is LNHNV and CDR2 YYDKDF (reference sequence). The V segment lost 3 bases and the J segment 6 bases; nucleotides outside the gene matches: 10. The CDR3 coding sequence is TGTGCCACCAGCAGCTGGGACAGATCCATGGCCGGGGAGCTGTTTTTT. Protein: CATSSWDRSMAGELFF. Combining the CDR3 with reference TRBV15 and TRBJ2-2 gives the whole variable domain DAMVIQNPRYQVTQFGKPVTLSCSQTLNHNVMYWYQQKSSQAPKLLFHYYDKDFNNEADTPDNFQSRRPNTSFCFLDIRSPGLGDTAMYLCATSSWDRSMAGELFFGEGSRLTVL.